This passage covers 30 T cell receptor beta chains from one sample sequenced in a study of blood T cell repertoires in COVID-19. Here immunoSEQ multiplex PCR was the method, and the copy in TCRdb shows in-frame clones only, minus some. The data contain fewer than 200,000 clones, about three quarters of them singletons. Sequencing was done on a sample of peripheral blood. The receptors derive from a woman in her 70s with acute or convalescent COVID-19.

The CDR3 region is CASSSFSGISNQPQHF. The CDR3 DNA follows: TGTGCCAGCAGTTCGTTTTCGGGGATTAGCAATCAGCCCCAGCATTTT. The chain is built from TRBV27 and TRBJ1-5; no clear D gene. Germline-derived CDR1 and CDR2 are MNHEY and SMNVEV (reference sequence). With 4 bases removed from V and 0 bases from J, the gap between germline ends came to 13 bases. The CDR3 is made up of 16 amino acids.

The V call is TRBV7-3, the J call TRBJ2-1; a possible D gene is TRBD1 (5 bases). Trimming stripped 3 bases from V and 2 bases from J, with 11 bases between. Germline assignment: CDR1 SGHTA and CDR2 FQGTGA. The CDR3 is 15 residues long. The CDR3 spells CASSLWQGAYNEQFF. The CDR3, as DNA: TGTGCCAGCAGCTTGTGGCAGGGTGCCTACAATGAGCAGTTCTTC.

The chain links TRBV3-1 (or the pseudogene TRBV3-2) to TRBJ2-5, with 7 bases fitting TRBD2. CDR1 and CDR2 (germline): LGHDT, YNNKEL (reference sequence). Losses at the gene ends were 4 bases for V and 5 bases for J; bases not matched to a gene: 7. The CDR3 consists of 14 residues. CDR3 loop: CASSPLGGIETQYF. In DNA, the CDR3 is TGTGCCAGCAGCCCCCTGGGAGGGATTGAGACCCAGTACTTC.

The V gene is TRBV12-3 or TRBV12-4, the J gene TRBJ1-5; a weak D match, TRBD1 (5 bases). This CDR3 spans 13 amino acids. V was clipped by 6 bases and J by 8 bases, with 14 bases between them. The CDR3, as DNA: TGTGCCAGCAGCCCTGACAGAGAGGAGCCCCAGCATTTT. Translated: CASSPDREEPQHF.

This clone was seen a handful of times. The chain couples TRBV25-1 to TRBJ2-1; 8 nucleotides match TRBD2. The CDR3 has 14 amino acids. CDR1 and CDR2 from the germline V gene are MGHDK and SYGVNS. V trimming: 8 bases; J trimming: 9 bases; junction bases outside the gene matches: 12. CDR3: CASGWPGLALEQFF. CDR3 nucleotide sequence: TGTGCCAGCGGTTGGCCCGGACTAGCCCTTGAGCAGTTCTTC.

This chain links TRBV5-4 with TRBJ2-1; TRBD2 aligns across 12 bases. Germline-derived CDR1 and CDR2 are SGHNT and YYREEE (reference sequence). This CDR3 comprises 15 residues. The V and J ends lost 1 base and 9 bases, in that order; junction bases with no gene match: 5. As DNA, the CDR3 is TGTGCCAGCAGCTTGCAAGGACTAGCGGGATCTGAGCAGTTCTTC. Encoded protein: CASSLQGLAGSEQFF.

The rearrangement uses TRBV10-3 and TRBJ1-1; TRBD1 is a possible D gene (6 bases). The CDR3 has 15 residues. Trimming stripped 6 bases from V and 0 bases from J, with 14 bases between. The germline V gene encodes CDR1 ENHRY and CDR2 SYGVKD. The CDR3, as DNA: TGTGCCATCAGGGTGGGGACAAGCATGAACACTGAAGCTTTCTTT. As protein: CAIRVGTSMNTEAFF.

The chain is built from TRBV27 and TRBJ1-6, with D maybe TRBD1 (6 bases). Germline V lookup: CDR1 MNHEY, CDR2 SMNVEV (reference sequence). There are 18 residues in the CDR3. Trimming shortened V by 6 bases and J by 9 bases, and 27 bases separated the two germline ends. This chain's CDR3 is CASRKTGGPGRLISPLHF. The CDR3 DNA reads TGTGCCAGCAGAAAAACCGGGGGGCCTGGGCGATTGATTTCACCCCTCCACTTT.

The chain uses TRBV4-1 and TRBJ2-1; no firm D call. The CDR3 has 15 residues. CDR1 is MGHRA, CDR2 YSYEKL, per germline. With 3 bases removed from V and 5 bases from J, the gap between germline ends came to 14 bases. CDR3 region: CASSHMRSRHNEQFF. Here the CDR3 DNA reads TGCGCCAGCAGCCACATGAGATCCCGTCACAATGAGCAGTTCTTC.

The gene calls are TRBV7-9 and TRBJ2-2, with 8 bases aligning to TRBD2. V trimming: 7 bases; J trimming: 3 bases; junction bases outside the gene matches: 13. CDR3 length equals 17 residues. The germline V gene encodes CDR1 SEHNR and CDR2 FQNEAQ (reference sequence). CDR3 amino acids: CASTGSREREHTGELFF. CDR3 nucleotide sequence: TGTGCCAGCACCGGTAGCCGTGAGCGGGAGCACACCGGGGAGCTGTTTTTT.

V usage is TRBV15 and J usage is TRBJ1-1; 7 bases match TRBD1. J gave up 3 bases and V 1 base, and 14 bases lay outside the gene matches. This CDR3 has 18 amino acids. CDR1 is LNHNV, CDR2 YYDKDF, per germline (reference sequence). The CDR3 bases are TGTGCCACCAGCAGAGTTGGGGACAGAGGGGAGCGGTACACTGAAGCTTTCTTT. This codes for CATSRVGDRGERYTEAFF.

The chain recombines TRBV5-6 with TRBJ2-5; TRBD2 matches at 7 bases. The V and J ends lost 4 bases and 1 base, in that order; junction bases with no gene match: 4. This CDR3 is built from 14 residues. CDR1 SGHDT and CDR2 YYEEEE come from the germline V gene. The CDR3 bases are TGTGCCAGCAGCCTCCTAGCGGTCCAAGAGACCCAGTACTTC. Translated, it gives CASSLLAVQETQYF. Drawing the rest from reference TRBV5-6 and TRBJ2-5, the complete variable domain is DAGVTQSPTHLIKTRGQQVTLRCSPKSGHDTVSWYQQALGQGPQFIFQYYEEEERQRGNFPDRFSGHQFPNYSSELNVNALLLGDSALYLCASSLLAVQETQYFGPGTRLLVL.

This CDR3 reads CASSYTGGTDTQYF. In DNA form, the CDR3 reads TGTGCCAGCAGCTATACAGGGGGGACAGATACGCAGTATTTT. The chain has TRBV7-6 and TRBJ2-3; 8 nucleotides line up with TRBD1. Germline V gene data show CDR1 as SGHVS and CDR2 as FNYEAQ. There are 14 residues in the CDR3. Trimming cost V 4 bases and J 3 bases; bases outside gene matches: 3.

The chain carries TRBV5-1 and TRBJ2-7; D might be TRBD1 (7 bases). V was trimmed by 4 bases and J by 2 bases, leaving 13 bases between them. The CDR3 runs to 14 residues. Germline assignment: CDR1 SGHRS and CDR2 YFSETQ. In DNA, the CDR3 is TGCGCCAGCAGCAACGCGGGACAGACCTACGAGCAGTACTTC. This gives the protein CASSNAGQTYEQYF.

The chain recombines TRBV18 with TRBJ1-2; D may be TRBD1 (5 bases). The germline V gene encodes CDR1 KGHSH and CDR2 LQKENI. The CDR3 runs to 13 residues. Trimming removed 3 bases from V and 6 bases from J, with 11 bases in between. This chain's CDR3 is CASSPLSGDGYTF. In DNA, the CDR3 is TGTGCCAGCTCACCGCTCTCGGGGGATGGCTACACCTTC.

Points on this clone: The junction does not match germline at one end; this may be a read error. The chain has TRBV5-1 and TRBJ1-1, with 7 bases fitting TRBD1. The germline V gene encodes CDR1 SGHRS and CDR2 YFSETQ. This CDR3 has 15 residues. The CDR3 nucleotides read TGCGCCAGCAGCTTGGCCGCAGGGGGTTACACTGAAGTTTTCTTT. It specifies CASSLAAGGYTEVFF.

This clone was recorded a few times. The chain joins TRBV27 to TRBJ2-7; weak D call: TRBD2 (6 bases). V lost 6 bases, J lost 5 bases, and 20 bases lay in between. Germline V lookup: CDR1 MNHEY, CDR2 SMNVEV (reference sequence). The CDR3 runs 15 residues. CDR3 in amino acids: CASSENSGVRNEQYF. CDR3 DNA: TGTGCCAGCAGCGAGAACTCGGGAGTTCGAAACGAGCAGTACTTC.

V usage is TRBV5-1 and J usage is TRBJ2-5, with 11 bases that match TRBD1. Germline loops: CDR1 SGHRS, CDR2 YFSETQ. V lost 4 bases to trimming and J lost 2 bases; unmatched junction nucleotides: 7. The CDR3 contains 16 residues. CDR3 residues: CASSPAGQGGQETQYF. The CDR3 DNA reads as TGCGCCAGCAGCCCGGCGGGACAGGGGGGTCAAGAGACCCAGTACTTC.

This rearrangement joins TRBV19 to TRBJ2-7; D perhaps matches TRBD2 (6 bases). V dropped 3 bases and J dropped 0 bases, with 9 bases sitting between them. The CDR3 is made up of 14 amino acids. The germline V gene encodes CDR1 LNHDA and CDR2 SQIVND (reference sequence). The CDR3 protein is CASSIGGSSYEQYF. CDR3 nucleotides: TGTGCCAGTAGTATCGGGGGTAGCTCCTACGAGCAGTACTTC.

The rearrangement links TRBV2 to TRBJ1-4, with a tentative D call TRBD1 (5 bases). V gave up 5 bases and J gave up 6 bases, with 10 bases separating them. The germline gives CDR1 SNHLY, CDR2 FYNNEI. This CDR3 contains 13 residues. In nucleotides, the CDR3 is TGTGCCAGCAGTTATGTCAGGGATGAAAAACTGTTTTTT. It is translated as CASSYVRDEKLFF.

The chain has TRBV5-1 and TRBJ2-2; D unclear. The CDR3 is 15 amino acids. V shed 3 bases and J shed 5 bases, with 14 bases lying between them. CDR1 SGHRS and CDR2 YFSETQ come from the germline V gene. The CDR3 DNA follows: TGCGCCAGCAGCTCCCGGTCCATCCCAACCGGGGAGCTGTTTTTT. Amino acids: CASSSRSIPTGELFF.

The chain combines TRBV5-7 with TRBJ1-1; the D gene is possibly TRBD1 (6 bases). TRBV5-7 is an ORF; its function is uncertain. Trimming shortened V by 5 bases and J by 1 base, and 21 bases separated the two germline ends. The CDR3 extends over 17 amino acids. CDR3 region: CASSRGGHKHPNTEAFF. CDR3 DNA sequence: TGTGCCAGCAGTCGGGGGGGCCACAAACACCCGAACACTGAAGCTTTCTTT.

This chain links TRBV15 with TRBJ1-2, with D uncertain. This CDR3 comprises 15 residues. Trimming stripped 2 bases from V and 2 bases from J, with 12 bases between. The germline CDR1 and CDR2 sequences are LNHNV and YYDKDF (reference sequence). As DNA, the CDR3 is TGTGCCACCAGCAGATCCCTAGGCCCCAACTATGGCTACACCTTC. Translation gives CATSRSLGPNYGYTF.

This rearrangement joins TRBV5-1 to TRBJ2-7; tentatively, D is TRBD2 (6 bases). Germline V gene data show CDR1 as SGHRS and CDR2 as YFSETQ. The CDR3 loop spans 14 amino acids. V lost 5 bases and J 3 bases, leaving 15 bases between the germline ends. CDR3 DNA sequence: TGCGCCAGCAGACCCACTACTAGCAGCTACGAGCAGTACTTC. This encodes CASRPTTSSYEQYF.

V gene TRBV10-1 combines with J gene TRBJ2-2, with a weak D call TRBD2 (6 bases). The V end lost 6 bases, the J end lost 7 bases, and 12 bases lay between the germline ends. Germline CDR1 reads WNHNN; CDR2 reads SYGVQD (reference sequence). CDR3 size: 13 residues. CDR3 sequence: CASRSGSSGELFF. CDR3 nucleotide sequence: TGCGCCAGCAGGAGCGGGTCTAGCGGGGAGCTGTTTTTT.

The rearrangement links TRBV6-5 to TRBJ2-1, with 9 bases matching TRBD2. The V gene end was trimmed by 0 bases and the J gene end by 3 bases; junction bases not matched to a gene: 3. Germline lookup yields CDR1 MNHEY and CDR2 SVGAGI. This CDR3 has 16 amino acids. CDR3 residues: CASSYSKLAGYNEQFF. The DNA of the CDR3 is TGTGCCAGCAGTTACTCGAAACTAGCGGGCTACAATGAGCAGTTCTTC.

The genes are TRBV9 and TRBJ2-1; D is possibly TRBD2 (6 bases). The CDR3 is 15 amino acids. V lost 0 bases to trimming and J lost 0 bases, with 7 bases between them. Per the germline V gene, CDR1 is SGDLS and CDR2 is YYNGEE. The CDR3 region has the DNA TGTGCCAGCAGCGTAGCCGGGGGCTCCTACAATGAGCAGTTCTTC. Translating it yields CASSVAGGSYNEQFF.

This chain joins TRBV11-2 and TRBJ1-4; no firm D call. There are 14 residues in the CDR3. With 2 bases removed from V and 7 bases from J, the gap between germline ends came to 11 bases. Germline V CDR1 and CDR2: SGHAT, FQNNGV. As DNA, the CDR3 is TGTGCCAGCAGCTTACTAGGCTTCAGTGAAAAACTGTTTTTT. The encoded protein is CASSLLGFSEKLFF. The variable domain in full, completed from reference TRBV11-2 and TRBJ1-4, reads EAGVAQSPRYKIIEKRQSVAFWCNPISGHATLYWYQQILGQGPKLLIQFQNNGVVDDSQLPKDRFSAERLKGVDSTLKIQPAKLEDSAVYLCASSLLGFSEKLFFGSGTQLSVL.

J is TRBJ1-4 and V is TRBV20-1, with 8 bases matching TRBD1. This CDR3 contains 11 residues. CDR1 and CDR2 (germline): DFQATT, SNEGSKA (reference sequence). With V trimmed by 5 bases and J by 11 bases, 4 bases remained unmatched. In DNA, the CDR3 is TGCAGTGCTCCTCGGACAGGGAAACTGTTTTTT. This gives the protein CSAPRTGKLFF.

The chain uses TRBV4-1 and TRBJ2-5; maybe TRBD1 (6 bases). Trimming removed 4 bases at V and 5 bases at J, with 11 bases between. The germline CDR1 and CDR2 sequences are MGHRA and YSYEKL. This CDR3 has 13 amino acids. The CDR3 loop is CASSRGPRETQYF. CDR3 nucleotides: TGCGCCAGCAGCCGGGGGCCGAGGGAGACCCAGTACTTC.